This entry lists 32 T cell receptor beta chains sequenced from one sample in a study of cytomegalovirus exposure and HLA in healthy donors. Measured with immunoSEQ multiplex PCR; TCRdb has only the in-frame clones, and not every one. The sample has fewer than 200,000 clones; about 80% are singletons. The sample comprised PBMCs. The receptors here all came from a woman in her late teens or twenties in good health and CMV-seropositive.

The J gene is TRBJ2-3, the V gene TRBV11-3, with 7 bases aligning to TRBD2. Per germline, CDR1 SGHNT and CDR2 YENEEA. Losses at the gene ends were 4 bases for V and 10 bases for J; bases not matched to a gene: 14. The CDR3 length is 15 residues. The CDR3 sequence: CASSSSSGPRPSQYF. Written as DNA, the CDR3 is TGTGCCAGCAGCTCCTCTAGCGGACCACGACCTTCGCAGTATTTT. Together with reference TRBV11-3 and TRBJ2-3, the CDR3 gives the full variable domain: EAGVVQSPRYKIIEKKQPVAFWCNPISGHNTLYWYLQNLGQGPELLIRYENEEAVDDSQLPKDRFSAERLKGVDSTLKIQPAELGDSAVYLCASSSSSGPRPSQYFGPGTRLTVL.

The rearrangement joins TRBV7-9 to TRBJ1-6; 7 bases line up with TRBD1. Germline lookup yields CDR1 SEHNR and CDR2 FQNEAQ (reference sequence). Trimming at V came to 5 bases and at J to 10 bases, leaving 14 bases not matched to a gene. The CDR3 totals 16 residues. The CDR3 bases are TGTGCCAGCAGCATCTCGACAGGGTTAAGTAGGTCACCCCTCCACTTT. Encoded protein: CASSISTGLSRSPLHF.

DNA for the CDR3: TGCGCCAGCAGCTTGAGAGCGGCAGGATACAATGAGCAGTTCTTC. This sequence encodes CASSLRAAGYNEQFF. This rearrangement joins TRBV5-1 to TRBJ2-1, with D tentatively TRBD2 (5 bases). The CDR3 sequence is 15 residues long. Germline CDR1 and CDR2: SGHRS and YFSETQ. The V gene lost 1 base and the J gene lost 4 bases, with 12 bases spanning the gap.

The chain uses TRBV5-1 and TRBJ1-5, with D possibly TRBD1 on 6 matching bases. Trimming removed 2 bases at V and 5 bases at J, with 11 bases between. The germline V gene has CDR1 SGHRS and CDR2 YFSETQ. The CDR3 length is 14 residues. CDR3 nucleotides: TGCGCCAGCAGCTTTGGATCAGGGGATCAGCCCCAGCATTTT. Amino acids: CASSFGSGDQPQHF.

V is TRBV7-8 and J is TRBJ1-6; 7 bases line up with TRBD1. Trimming removed 0 bases from V and 10 bases from J; junction bases left unmatched: 6. Per the germline V gene, CDR1 is SGHVS and CDR2 is FQNEAQ. This CDR3 region has 15 residues. Here the CDR3 reads CASSLADRVGSPLHF. The CDR3 nucleotides are TGTGCCAGCAGCTTAGCTGACAGGGTCGGCTCACCCCTCCACTTT.

This chain joins TRBV7-9 and TRBJ1-3; the match to TRBD1 covers 7 bases. From germline, CDR1 is SEHNR and CDR2 FQNEAQ (reference sequence). V shed 2 bases and J 7 bases; nucleotides not matched to a gene: 8. The CDR3 has 15 residues. CDR3: CASSLSGDRHNTIYF. The CDR3 nucleotides read TGTGCCAGCAGCTTAAGTGGGGACAGACATAACACCATATATTTT.

The chain links TRBV11-2 to TRBJ2-3; no reliable D call. The germline V gene has CDR1 SGHAT and CDR2 FQNNGV. The CDR3 length is 16 residues. V was trimmed by 4 bases and J by 5 bases, leaving 19 bases between them. The CDR3 loop reads CASSSIRGALRDTQYF. CDR3 nucleotide sequence: TGTGCCAGCAGCTCCATACGCGGCGCGCTAAGAGATACGCAGTATTTT.

This clone was found once. Other DNA sequences within the sample encode an identical CDR3. This chain connects TRBV27 to TRBJ1-1, with D possibly matching TRBD1 (5 bases). CDR3 size: 14 residues. The V and J ends lost 3 bases and 1 base respectively, with 9 bases between them. The germline V gene has CDR1 MNHEY and CDR2 SMNVEV (reference sequence). DNA for the CDR3: TGTGCCAGCAGTTTTTGGGGCGGGAACACTGAAGCTTTCTTT. This sequence encodes CASSFWGGNTEAFF.

CDR3 DNA: TGCGCCAGCAGCTATCAGGACACTCCGCGGAACGAGCAGTACTTC. It codes for CASSYQDTPRNEQYF. V usage is TRBV4-3 and J usage is TRBJ2-7, with D possibly matching TRBD1 (5 bases). CDR1 is LGHNA, CDR2 YSLEER, per germline. Trimming removed 5 bases from V and 5 bases from J, with 19 bases in between. The CDR3 sequence is 15 residues long.

V gene TRBV6-1 combines with J gene TRBJ2-7; 10 bases map to TRBD1. Trimming at V came to 3 bases and at J to 2 bases, leaving 10 bases not matched to a gene. The CDR3 covers 17 residues. Germline CDR1 is MNHNS and CDR2 is SASEGT. The CDR3 coding sequence is TGTGCCAGCAGTGAGGCCCTAGGGACAGGGGCCCCCTACGAGCAGTACTTC. Amino acids: CASSEALGTGAPYEQYF.

This clone came up once. The chain is built from TRBV13 and TRBJ1-3; no clear D. Per germline, CDR1 PRHDT and CDR2 FYEKMQ (reference sequence). The CDR3 is 11 amino acids. Trimming left V 3 bases short and J 5 bases short, with 2 bases between. For the CDR3, the DNA is TGTGCCAGCAGCTTCAGAAACACCATATATTTT. Its protein is CASSFRNTIYF.

The rearrangement links TRBV6-1 to TRBJ2-7; D gene ambiguous. Germline values: CDR1 MNHNS, CDR2 SASEGT. V gave up 6 bases and J gave up 2 bases, with 11 bases separating them. The CDR3 sequence is 13 residues long. CDR3 loop: CASSPSITYEQYF. The CDR3 DNA is TGTGCCAGCAGCCCGAGTATCACCTACGAGCAGTACTTC.

The genes are TRBV7-3 and TRBJ2-3; 10 bases line up with TRBD2. Germline CDR1 reads SGHTA; CDR2 reads FQGTGA. CDR3 length: 15 residues. J lost 7 bases, V lost 2 bases, and 6 bases had no gene match. The CDR3 spells CASSLPGLANHTQYF. The DNA for the CDR3 is TGTGCCAGCAGCTTACCGGGACTAGCGAACCATACGCAGTATTTT.

This sequence joins TRBV27 and TRBJ2-1; the D gene is possibly TRBD1 (6 bases). From germline, CDR1 is MNHEY and CDR2 SMNVEV (reference sequence). This CDR3 comprises 15 residues. Trimming left V 1 base short and J 5 bases short, with 12 bases between. CDR3 sequence (DNA): TGTGCCAGCAGTTTATGGGGGCGTTCGGACAATGAGCAGTTCTTC. Translating it yields CASSLWGRSDNEQFF.

This clone was detected only once. The chain uses TRBV10-3 and TRBJ1-3; unclear D gene. CDR3 size: 18 residues. Germline values: CDR1 ENHRY, CDR2 SYGVKD. Trimming removed 10 bases at V and 0 bases at J, with 25 bases between. The CDR3 protein is CATVAPEGPGNSGNTIYF. CDR3 in DNA: TGTGCCACCGTAGCCCCTGAAGGCCCGGGAAACTCTGGAAACACCATATATTTT.

This clone has a handful of counts. This rearrangement joins TRBV7-2 to TRBJ1-2; 8 positions match TRBD1. The CDR3 length is 16 residues. Germline CDR1 SGHTA, CDR2 FQGNSA. Unmatched junction bases numbered 12, after V lost 3 bases and J lost 6 bases. In DNA form, the CDR3 reads TGTGCCAGCAGCTTTGACAGGGGCGTGCTTGCCGATGGCTACACCTTC. Translating gives CASSFDRGVLADGYTF. Supplemented by reference TRBV7-2 and TRBJ1-2, the full variable domain reads GAGVSQSPSNKVTEKGKDVELRCDPISGHTALYWYRQSLGQGLEFLIYFQGNSAPDKSGLPSDRFSAERTGGSVSTLTIQRTQQEDSAVYLCASSFDRGVLADGYTFGSGTRLTVV.

The CDR3, as DNA: TGCGCCAGCAGCCAAGGGGCGGGTACTGAAGCTTTCTTT. This encodes CASSQGAGTEAFF. The chain recombines TRBV4-3 with TRBJ1-1; D not certain. Germline assignment: CDR1 LGHNA and CDR2 YSLEER. This CDR3 comprises 13 residues. Trimming took off 1 base at V and 5 bases at J, with 8 bases between the two ends.

The CDR3 loop reads CASSRPGTSGPYEQYF. DNA for the CDR3: TGTGCCAGCAGCCGCCCCGGGACTAGCGGGCCCTACGAGCAGTACTTC. The chain couples TRBV7-9 to TRBJ2-7; TRBD2 agrees at 12 bases. Germline V CDR1 and CDR2: SEHNR, FQNEAQ (reference sequence). The CDR3 spans 16 residues. The J segment lost 2 bases and the V segment lost 5 bases, leaving 7 bases of the junction unmatched.

The rearrangement uses TRBV6-5 and TRBJ2-7; 11 positions agree with TRBD2. Germline V gene lookup returns CDR1 MNHEY and CDR2 SVGAGI. J lost 4 bases, V lost 4 bases, and 9 bases had no gene match. This CDR3 is built from 16 residues. The CDR3 region is CASSFKLAGDKYEQYF. In DNA, the CDR3 is TGTGCCAGCAGTTTCAAACTAGCGGGGGACAAGTACGAGCAGTACTTC.

The J gene is TRBJ2-3, the V gene TRBV2; 7 bases fit TRBD2. J lost 4 bases, V lost 6 bases, and 1 base had no gene match. This CDR3 region has 12 residues. Germline V gene sequence: CDR1 SNHLY, CDR2 FYNNEI. The CDR3 nucleotides read TGTGCCAGCAGGAGCGGGGCAGATACGCAGTATTTT. Its translation is CASRSGADTQYF.

This clone was seen a single time. The chain combines TRBV2 with TRBJ2-3; TRBD1 aligns across 7 bases. Germline loops: CDR1 SNHLY, CDR2 FYNNEI. V was clipped by 4 bases and J by 1 base; unmatched bases: 2. The CDR3 contains 14 residues. The CDR3 nucleotides are TGTGCCAGCAGTGGGGGGACAGGCACAGATACGCAGTATTTT. Translation gives CASSGGTGTDTQYF.

This sequence joins TRBV28 and TRBJ2-5; D is unclear. This CDR3 comprises 11 residues. The V gene's germline CDR1 is MDHEN and CDR2 SYDVKM. V lost 6 bases and J lost 3, with 5 bases in between. The CDR3 sequence is CASSLEETQYF. CDR3 DNA sequence: TGTGCCAGCAGCCTAGAAGAGACCCAGTACTTC.

The CDR3 nucleotides are TGTGCCAGCAGCCGACTAGCGGGTCTTGCAGATACGCAGTATTTT. Its translation: CASSRLAGLADTQYF. The rearrangement joins TRBV5-5 to TRBJ2-3, with TRBD2 identical over 10 bases. Germline CDR1 reads SGHKS; CDR2 reads YYEKEE (reference sequence). Unmatched junction bases numbered 6, after V lost 4 bases and J lost 4 bases. The length of the CDR3 is 15 residues.

The rearrangement joins TRBV7-6 to TRBJ1-1; TRBD1 aligns across 8 bases. V lost 5 bases, J lost 1 base, and 3 bases stayed unmatched. The germline gives CDR1 SGHVS, CDR2 FNYEAQ. The CDR3 consists of 14 residues. CDR3 in DNA: TGTGCCAGCAGCCGAACAGGGGGGAACACTGAAGCTTTCTTT. Its translation is CASSRTGGNTEAFF.

This rearrangement joins TRBV5-1 to TRBJ2-3; the match to TRBD2 covers 8 bases. This CDR3 has 17 amino acids. V lost 1 base, J lost 5 bases, and 12 bases stayed unmatched. Germline V gene sequence: CDR1 SGHRS, CDR2 YFSETQ. CDR3 loop: CASSLSVYGGEKDTQYF. The CDR3 bases are TGCGCCAGCAGCTTGTCGGTATACGGGGGGGAAAAAGATACGCAGTATTTT. The full variable domain, its missing parts supplied by reference TRBV5-1 and TRBJ2-3, is KAGVTQTPRYLIKTRGQQVTLSCSPISGHRSVSWYQQTPGQGLQFLFEYFSETQRNKGNFPGRFSGRQFSNSRSEMNVSTLELGDSALYLCASSLSVYGGEKDTQYFGPGTRLTVL.

This rearrangement joins TRBV4-1 to TRBJ2-1; 8 bases line up with TRBD1. From germline, CDR1 is MGHRA and CDR2 YSYEKL. The CDR3 contains 15 residues. Losses at the gene ends were 0 bases for V and 6 bases for J; bases not matched to a gene: 4. The CDR3 nucleotides read TGCGCCAGCAGCCAAGACAGGGGGCCGGCCAATGAGCAGTTCTTC. This encodes CASSQDRGPANEQFF.

The chain links TRBV9 to TRBJ1-6; D gene unclear. Germline V CDR1 and CDR2: SGDLS, YYNGEE. Trimming removed 0 bases from V and 7 bases from J, with 11 bases in between. The CDR3 loop spans 15 amino acids. The CDR3 here is CASSVAEGLNSPLHF. The CDR3 nucleotides are TGTGCCAGCAGCGTAGCGGAGGGCTTGAATTCACCCCTCCACTTT.

This clone has more than one count but fewer than ten. Germline and junction disagree at one end, which may indicate a read error. Within the sample, other DNA sequences also encode this same CDR3. The chain employs TRBV4-1 and TRBJ2-1; weak D call: TRBD1 (6 bases). The germline CDR1 and CDR2 sequences are MGHRA and YSYEKL. The CDR3 length is 15 residues. CDR3 protein: CASSQEQGSYNEQFF. In nucleotides, the CDR3 is TGTGCCAGCAGCCAAGAACAGGGCTCCTACAATGAGCAGTTCTTC.

The genes are TRBV5-4 and TRBJ1-2; D ambiguous. This CDR3 contains 13 residues. Trimming removed 0 bases at V and 3 bases at J, with 6 bases between. Germline lookup yields CDR1 SGHNT and CDR2 YYREEE (reference sequence). CDR3 sequence (DNA): TGTGCCAGCAGCTTGGGTCAGTACTATGGCTACACCTTC. Protein sequence: CASSLGQYYGYTF.

The chain combines TRBV5-1 with TRBJ1-3; D not resolved. V was clipped by 3 bases and J by 0 bases, with 10 bases between them. This CDR3 region has 15 residues. Germline-derived CDR1 and CDR2 are SGHRS and YFSETQ. CDR3 nucleotides: TGCGCCAGCAGCTCGGGGTCGGTCTCTGGAAACACCATATATTTT. Its protein is CASSSGSVSGNTIYF.

A single count supports this clone. The chain joins TRBV6-5 to TRBJ2-7; perhaps TRBD1 as D (6 bases). The CDR3 spans 13 residues. Germline V gene sequence: CDR1 MNHEY, CDR2 SVGAGI. V lost 4 bases and J lost 6, with 13 bases in between. The CDR3 loop is CASSSRQDREQYF. Written as DNA, the CDR3 is TGTGCCAGCAGTTCAAGACAGGATCGCGAGCAGTACTTC.

This clone was recorded only once. The chain combines TRBV7-9 with TRBJ2-1; perhaps TRBD1 as D (5 bases). Germline V gene lookup returns CDR1 SEHNR and CDR2 FQNEAQ (reference sequence). V lost 5 bases to trimming and J lost 11 bases, with 13 bases between them. The CDR3 has 12 residues. The CDR3 loop reads CASSDDLGQQFF. CDR3 nucleotide sequence: TGTGCCAGCAGCGACGATCTGGGGCAGCAGTTCTTC.